Following are 20 T cell receptor beta chains from one sample sequenced in a study of early T cells in non-severe SARS-CoV-2 infection. Each CDR3 protein is one row after TCRdb ran MiXCR on the 5' RACE reads. In the table there are nearly 60,000 distinct CDR3 sequences, roughly 12% of which are singletons. Sequenced input: whole blood. All receptors come from an adult who was a healthcare worker with PCR-confirmed SARS-CoV-2 infection or an uninfected control (not recorded which).

The chain combines TRBV20-1 with TRBJ2-5, with D uncertain. V was pared by 7 bases and J by 1 base, with 7 bases between. Germline-derived CDR1 and CDR2 are DFQATT and SNEGSKA (reference sequence). This CDR3 contains 11 residues. The CDR3 DNA sequence: TGCAGTGGTGGCGGCCAAGAGACCCAGTACTTC. Its translation: CSGGGQETQYF.

Many counts were recorded for this clonotype. The rearrangement links TRBV12-3 or TRBV12-4 to TRBJ2-2; D gene uncertain. Trimming stripped 3 bases from V and 1 base from J, with 9 bases between. CDR3 size: 15 residues. The CDR3 nucleotides read TGTGCCAGCAGTTTTCCAGGTTTGAACACCGGGGAGCTGTTTTTT. Its translation: CASSFPGLNTGELFF.

This clonotype was detected a few times. The chain combines TRBV9 with TRBJ2-1; D unresolved. Trimming left V 1 base short and J 7 bases short, with 9 bases between. The V gene's germline CDR1 is SGDLS and CDR2 YYNGEE. The CDR3 is made up of 13 amino acids. This CDR3 reads CASSVKNSNEQFF. As DNA, the CDR3 is TGTGCCAGCAGCGTAAAAAACTCGAATGAGCAGTTCTTC.

This clonotype was counted ten times or more. This chain joins TRBV11-1 and TRBJ2-7; D remains unclear. The germline CDR1 and CDR2 sequences are SGHAT and FQDESV (reference sequence). Between the trimmed V and J ends, which lost 4 bases and 0 bases, there was a span of 13 bases. The CDR3 contains 15 residues. DNA for the CDR3: TGTGCCAGCAGCTCCAGAGCAGGATTCTCCTACGAGCAGTACTTC. Protein product: CASSSRAGFSYEQYF.

The chain carries TRBV6-5 and TRBJ1-1; D gene unclear. Germline CDR1 and CDR2: MNHEY and SVGAGI. V lost 6 bases and J lost 1, with 12 bases in between. This CDR3 comprises 14 residues. CDR3 region: CASSPQIENTEAFF. DNA of the CDR3: TGTGCCAGCAGCCCTCAGATCGAGAACACTGAAGCTTTCTTT.

DNA of the CDR3: TGTGCCAGCCTGATAACCCAGACTAGCGGGGGCAATGAGCAGTTCTTC. As protein: CASLITQTSGGNEQFF. The V call is TRBV18, the J call TRBJ2-1; 12 nucleotides agree with TRBD2. CDR3 size: 16 residues. Losses at the gene ends were 8 bases for V and 6 bases for J; bases not matched to a gene: 11. Germline V gene sequence: CDR1 KGHSH, CDR2 LQKENI. Together with reference TRBV18 and TRBJ2-1, the CDR3 gives the full variable domain: NAGVMQNPRHLVRRRGQEARLRCSPMKGHSHVYWYRQLPEEGLKFMVYLQKENIIDESGMPKERFSAEFPKEGPSILRIQQVVRGDSAAYFCASLITQTSGGNEQFFGPGTRLTVL.

The V call is TRBV20-1, the J call TRBJ1-1, with TRBD1 matching over 9 bases. The length of the CDR3 is 14 residues. The junction had 9 bases not matched to a gene; V was cut back by 5 bases and J by 5 bases. Germline V gives CDR1 DFQATT, CDR2 SNEGSKA (reference sequence). Here the CDR3 reads CSAGRQTGGTEAFF. The CDR3, as DNA: TGCAGTGCTGGACGCCAGACAGGGGGGACTGAAGCTTTCTTT.

V is TRBV6-1 and J is TRBJ1-5, with D perhaps matching TRBD1 (6 bases). The CDR3 covers 14 residues. Germline V gene sequence: CDR1 MNHNS, CDR2 SASEGT. Trimming took off 8 bases at V and 3 bases at J, with 14 bases between the two ends. CDR3 DNA: TGTGCCAGCGGGGGGCACGGATACAATCAGCCCCAGCATTTT. This codes for CASGGHGYNQPQHF.

This clonotype was seen more than once but under ten times. The V and J genes are TRBV5-8 and TRBJ1-6; no definite D call. V was shortened by 4 bases and J by 0 bases, with 11 bases between the two germline ends. The CDR3 is 16 residues long. From germline, CDR1 is SGHTS and CDR2 YDEGEE. The CDR3 DNA follows: TGTGCCAGCAGCCTCGGAGGGAGCTCCTATAATTCACCCCTCCACTTT. This translates into CASSLGGSSYNSPLHF.

This clonotype was recorded many times. The genes are TRBV6-6 and TRBJ1-1, with 11 bases fitting TRBD1. CDR1 and CDR2 (germline): MNHNY, SVGAGI (reference sequence). This CDR3 is built from 17 residues. With 1 base clipped from V and 3 bases from J, the junction kept 7 bases outside the gene matches. DNA of the CDR3: TGTGCCAGCAGTTACTTGAGACCGGGACAGGGGGACACTGAAGCTTTCTTT. Translating gives CASSYLRPGQGDTEAFF.

J is TRBJ2-7 and V is TRBV7-9; D may correspond to TRBD1 or TRBD2 (6 bases each). The V end lost 7 bases, the J end lost 3 bases, and 13 bases lay between the germline ends. The CDR3 runs to 13 residues. Germline lookup yields CDR1 SEHNR and CDR2 FQNEAQ (reference sequence). CDR3 bases: TGTGCCAGCACCCCGGGGGCGGGCTACGAGCAGTACTTC. Its protein is CASTPGAGYEQYF.

The chain has TRBV11-2 and TRBJ2-3, with a possible D match to TRBD1 (6 bases). This CDR3 is 17 amino acids long. V was pared by 1 base and J by 7 bases, with 21 bases between. Per germline, CDR1 SGHAT and CDR2 FQNNGV. The CDR3 region is CASSLGTQGLPLYTQYF. DNA for the CDR3: TGTGCCAGCAGCTTAGGGACCCAGGGGCTACCTTTGTATACGCAGTATTTT.

This clonotype was counted ten times or more. The V and J genes are TRBV7-6 and TRBJ1-1; TRBD1 might be the D (5 bases). Germline V gene sequence: CDR1 SGHVS, CDR2 FNYEAQ. The CDR3 spans 13 residues. The V end was cut by 8 bases, the J end by 3 bases, with 13 bases between. For the CDR3, the DNA is TGTGCCAGCGCTACCGTGGGGCACACTGAAGCTTTCTTT. It codes for CASATVGHTEAFF. Full variable domain (outside the CDR3, taken from reference TRBV7-6 and TRBJ1-1): GAGVSQSPRYKVTKRGQDVALRCDPISGHVSLYWYRQALGQGPEFLTYFNYEAQQDKSGLPNDRFSAERPEGSISTLTIQRTEQRDSAMYRCASATVGHTEAFFGQGTRLTVV.

This clonotype was seen ten or more times. The rearrangement uses TRBV4-3 and TRBJ1-1; D unresolved. V lost 1 base and J 6 bases, leaving 9 bases between the germline ends. The CDR3 extends over 13 amino acids. Germline CDR1 reads LGHNA; CDR2 reads YSLEER. CDR3 amino acids: CASSQAIRSEAFF. In DNA form, the CDR3 reads TGCGCCAGCAGCCAAGCCATACGGTCTGAAGCTTTCTTT.

This clonotype has at least ten counts. The rearrangement joins TRBV29-1 to TRBJ1-1; D possibly corresponds to TRBD1 (5 bases). V lost 3 bases to trimming and J lost 4 bases, with 15 bases between them. CDR1 is SQVTM and CDR2 is ANQGSEA in the germline V gene. This CDR3 is 14 amino acids long. DNA of the CDR3: TGCAGCGTTGATTGGGGGTTAGGTGGCACTGAAGCTTTCTTT. It codes for CSVDWGLGGTEAFF.

The chain employs TRBV29-1 and TRBJ2-7; tentative D call: TRBD1 (6 bases). CDR3 length: 11 amino acids. Germline CDR1 SQVTM, CDR2 ANQGSEA. Trimming cost V 5 bases and J 2 bases, with 7 bases left between them. The CDR3 is CSVRTAYEQYF. CDR3 nucleotide sequence: TGCAGCGTTAGGACAGCCTACGAGCAGTACTTC.

This clonotype was seen at least ten times. The J gene is TRBJ2-3, the V gene TRBV10-3; D unclear. The CDR3 sequence is 12 residues long. The V gene's germline CDR1 is ENHRY and CDR2 SYGVKD. Trimming took off 3 bases at V and 4 bases at J, with 5 bases between the two ends. CDR3 in DNA: TGTGCCATCAGTGATAATCCAGATACGCAGTATTTT. Translating gives CAISDNPDTQYF.

In this sample, this clonotype turned up a few times. This rearrangement joins TRBV7-2 to TRBJ2-1; the D is unclear. Per the germline V gene, CDR1 is SGHTA and CDR2 is FQGNSA. This CDR3 comprises 15 residues. V was clipped by 3 bases and J by 0 bases, with 9 bases between them. The CDR3 DNA reads as TGTGCCAGCAGCTTTGCCAAGAGCTCCTACAATGAGCAGTTCTTC. This translates into CASSFAKSSYNEQFF.

As regards this clonotype: A much larger clone sits a single nucleotide away, making a read error possible. This sequence joins TRBV5-4 and TRBJ2-2; D possibly matches TRBD1 or TRBD2 (6 bases each). The germline V gene encodes CDR1 SGHNT and CDR2 YYREEE (reference sequence). This CDR3 comprises 14 residues. This CDR3 is CASSSGGGTGVLFF. In nucleotides, the CDR3 is TGTGCCAGCAGCTCCGGGGGCGGCACCGGGGTGCTGTTTTTT.

This clonotype was counted many times. The rearrangement links TRBV3-1 to TRBJ2-7; weak D call: TRBD2 (6 bases). CDR1 and CDR2 from the germline V gene are LGHDT and YNNKEL (reference sequence). V was clipped by 1 base and J by 2 bases, with 9 bases between them. CDR3 length: 14 residues. The CDR3 loop is CASSQVGGPYEQYF. As DNA, the CDR3 is TGTGCCAGCAGCCAAGTCGGGGGACCCTACGAGCAGTACTTC.